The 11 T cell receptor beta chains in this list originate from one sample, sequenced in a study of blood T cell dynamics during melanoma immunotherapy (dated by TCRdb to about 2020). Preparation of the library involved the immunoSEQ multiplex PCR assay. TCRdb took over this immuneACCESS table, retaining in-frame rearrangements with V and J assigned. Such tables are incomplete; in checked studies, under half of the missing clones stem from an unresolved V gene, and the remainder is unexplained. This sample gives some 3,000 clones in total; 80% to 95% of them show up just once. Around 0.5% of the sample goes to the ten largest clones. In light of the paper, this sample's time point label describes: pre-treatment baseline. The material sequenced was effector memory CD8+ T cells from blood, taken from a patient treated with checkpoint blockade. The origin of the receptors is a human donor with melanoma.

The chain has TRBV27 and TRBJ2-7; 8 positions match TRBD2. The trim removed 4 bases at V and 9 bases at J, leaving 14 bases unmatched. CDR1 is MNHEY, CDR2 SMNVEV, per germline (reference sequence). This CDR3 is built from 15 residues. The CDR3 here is CASSSGSGGLRGQYF. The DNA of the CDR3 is TGTGCCAGCAGTTCGGGGTCGGGAGGGCTACGAGGGCAGTACTTC.

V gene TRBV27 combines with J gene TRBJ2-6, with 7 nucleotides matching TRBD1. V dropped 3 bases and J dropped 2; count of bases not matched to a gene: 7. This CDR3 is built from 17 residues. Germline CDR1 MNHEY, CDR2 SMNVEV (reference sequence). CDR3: CASSLRVGGAGANVLTF. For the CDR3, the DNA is TGTGCCAGCAGTTTGCGGGTAGGGGGCGCTGGGGCCAACGTCCTGACTTTC.

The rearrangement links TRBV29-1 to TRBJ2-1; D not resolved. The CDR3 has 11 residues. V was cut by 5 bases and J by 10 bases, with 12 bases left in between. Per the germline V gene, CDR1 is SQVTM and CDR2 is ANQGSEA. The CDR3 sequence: CSVFEGHEQFF. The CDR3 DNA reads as TGCAGCGTTTTTGAAGGCCACGAGCAGTTCTTC.

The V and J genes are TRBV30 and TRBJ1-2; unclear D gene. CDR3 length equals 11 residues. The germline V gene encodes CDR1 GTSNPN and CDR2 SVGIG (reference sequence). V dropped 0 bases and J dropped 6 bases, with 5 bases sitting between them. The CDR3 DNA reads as TGTGCCTGGAGTGTAGGCCATGGCTACACCTTC. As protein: CAWSVGHGYTF.

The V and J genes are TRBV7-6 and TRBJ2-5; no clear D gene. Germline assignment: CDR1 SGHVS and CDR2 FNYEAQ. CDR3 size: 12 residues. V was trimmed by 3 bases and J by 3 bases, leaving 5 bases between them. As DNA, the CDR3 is TGTGCCAGCAGCTTGAACAAAGAGACCCAGTACTTC. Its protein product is CASSLNKETQYF.

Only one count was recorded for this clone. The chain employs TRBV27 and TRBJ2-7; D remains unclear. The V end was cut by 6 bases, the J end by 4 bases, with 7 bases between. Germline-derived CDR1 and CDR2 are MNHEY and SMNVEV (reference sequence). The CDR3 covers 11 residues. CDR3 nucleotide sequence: TGTGCCAGCAGATTCCAATACGAGCAGTACTTC. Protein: CASRFQYEQYF.

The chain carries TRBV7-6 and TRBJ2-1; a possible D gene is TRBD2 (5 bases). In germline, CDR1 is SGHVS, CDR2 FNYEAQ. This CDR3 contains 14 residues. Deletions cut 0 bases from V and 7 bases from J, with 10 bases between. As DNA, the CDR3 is TGTGCCAGCAGCTTAGCGGGAGTTTGGAATGAGCAGTTCTTC. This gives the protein CASSLAGVWNEQFF.

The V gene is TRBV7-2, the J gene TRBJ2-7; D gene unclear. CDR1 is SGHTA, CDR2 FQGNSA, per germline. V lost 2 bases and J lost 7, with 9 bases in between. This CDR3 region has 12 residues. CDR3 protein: CASSLPGEEQYF. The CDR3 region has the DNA TGTGCCAGCAGCTTACCCGGCGAGGAGCAGTACTTC.

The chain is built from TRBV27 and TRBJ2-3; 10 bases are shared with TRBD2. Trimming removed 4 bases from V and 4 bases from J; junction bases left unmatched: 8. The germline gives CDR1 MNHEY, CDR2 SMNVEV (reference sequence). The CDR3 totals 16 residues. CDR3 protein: CASSYGTAGGPDTQYF. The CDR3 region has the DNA TGTGCCAGCAGTTACGGTACAGCGGGAGGGCCAGATACGCAGTATTTT.

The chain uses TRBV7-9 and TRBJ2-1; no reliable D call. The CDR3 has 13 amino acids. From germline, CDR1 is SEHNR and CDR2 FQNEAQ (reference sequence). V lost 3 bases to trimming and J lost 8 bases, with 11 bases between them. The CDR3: CASSFGPFDEQFF. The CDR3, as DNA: TGTGCCAGCAGCTTCGGGCCCTTCGATGAGCAGTTCTTC.

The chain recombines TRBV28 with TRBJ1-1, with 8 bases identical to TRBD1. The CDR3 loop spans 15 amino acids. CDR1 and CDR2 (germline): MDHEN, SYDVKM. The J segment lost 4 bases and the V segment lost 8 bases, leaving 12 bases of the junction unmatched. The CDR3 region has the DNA TGTGCCAGCGAAATTCCGACAGGGGCTACCACTGAAGCTTTCTTT. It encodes CASEIPTGATTEAFF.